A selection of T cell receptor beta chains follows, all from one sample in a study of T cells in Graves' hyperthyroidism and ophthalmopathy. From the multiplex PCR reads, TCRdb called clonotypes with MiXCR, one entry per CDR3 protein. Here the sample spans more than 300,000 distinct CDR3 sequences, around a sixth being singletons. Sequencing was done on a sample of blood. Receptor source: a young man with Graves' ophthalmopathy. Both conserved end residues are part of each CDR3. Each record gives: V gene, J gene, clone size, D gene, CDR3 protein, CDR3 DNA. D genes are given only for firm matches. Size tells how often a clone was seen (once, few, many) or the class of an expanded clone, and some rows leave it out.

>TRBV7-8|TRBJ2-7|many|-
CASSLARAHEQYF
TGTGCCAGCAGCTTAGCCAGGGCCCACGAGCAGTACTTC
>TRBV6-1|TRBJ1-1|many|TRBD1
CASSFDRVTEAFF
TGTGCCAGCAGTTTTGACAGGGTCACTGAAGCTTTCTTT
>TRBV6-2/TRBV6-3|TRBJ2-2|many|-
CASSSQEINTGELFF
TGTGCCAGCAGTTCGCAGGAGATCAACACCGGGGAGCTGTTTTTT
>TRBV3-1|TRBJ1-1|many|-
CASSQGDTLGDTEAFF
TGTGCCAGCAGCCAAGGGGACACACTAGGCGACACTGAAGCTTTCTTT
>TRBV5-1|TRBJ1-1|many|-
CASSLGQDGSEAFF
TGCGCCAGCAGCTTGGGACAGGATGGCTCTGAAGCTTTCTTT
>TRBV7-9|TRBJ2-5|many|-
CASSQNRAPRDETQYF
TGTGCCAGCAGCCAAAACAGGGCCCCGCGGGACGAGACCCAGTACTTC
>TRBV13|TRBJ2-7|-|TRBD1
CASSPGQLSYEQYF
TGTGCCAGCAGCCCGGGACAGCTCTCCTACGAGCAGTACTTC
>TRBV5-5|TRBJ2-5|few|TRBD2
CASSPRWTSGEQETQYF
TGTGCCAGCAGCCCCAGGTGGACTAGCGGGGAGCAAGAGACCCAGTACTTC
>TRBV7-9|TRBJ1-4|many|-
CASSSRQVFEKLFF
TGTGCCAGCAGCTCGAGACAGGTCTTTGAAAAACTGTTTTTT
>TRBV2|TRBJ1-6|many|TRBD1
CASSPTGGDNSPLHF
TGTGCCAGCAGCCCGACAGGGGGCGATAATTCACCCCTCCACTTT
>TRBV18|TRBJ1-2|-|-
CASSPSDGSYGYTF
TGTGCCAGCTCACCCTCCGACGGGAGCTATGGCTACACCTTC
>TRBV19|TRBJ2-1|few|-
CASSRGRGQRSDNEQFF
TGTGCCAGTAGTAGGGGTCGCGGGCAGCGTTCGGACAATGAGCAGTTCTTC
>TRBV15|TRBJ2-2|many|TRBD2
CATSSGTKNTGELFF
TGTGCCACCAGCAGTGGGACTAAAAACACCGGGGAGCTGTTTTTT
>TRBV9|TRBJ2-6|-|-
CASSVLAGANVLTF
TGCGCCAGCAGCGTTTTAGCGGGGGCCAACGTCCTGACTTTC
>TRBV12-3/TRBV12-4|TRBJ1-1|-|-
CASSSQGVNTEAFF
TGTGCCAGCAGTTCACAGGGAGTTAACACTGAAGCTTTCTTT
>TRBV20-1|TRBJ1-1|-|-
CSGDPSGKNTEAFF
TGCAGTGGGGATCCGTCGGGTAAGAACACTGAAGCTTTCTTT
>TRBV10-3|TRBJ1-5|few|-
CAIRDRVGQPQHF
TGTGCCATCAGGGACCGGGTCGGTCAGCCCCAGCATTTT
>TRBV7-9|TRBJ1-2|-|-
CASSLVLGRNYGYTF
TGTGCCAGCAGCTTAGTCTTAGGCCGCAACTATGGCTACACCTTC
>TRBV28|TRBJ1-5|-|-
CASSLTPGKPQHF
TGTGCCAGCAGTCTAACACCAGGCAAGCCCCAGCATTTT
>TRBV28|TRBJ2-1|-|TRBD1
CASSRPGTGNEQFF
TGTGCCAGCAGTCGCCCCGGGACAGGGAATGAGCAGTTCTTC
>TRBV9|TRBJ2-3|few|TRBD1
CASSSPRDSITDTQYF
TGTGCCAGCAGCTCACCCCGGGACAGTATCACAGATACGCAGTATTTT
>TRBV20-1|TRBJ1-6|-|-
CSAPEGSGRNSPLHF
TGCAGTGCCCCGGAGGGTTCAGGTCGGAATTCACCCCTCCACTTT
>TRBV20-1|TRBJ2-3|-|-
CGPTGLMDTQYF
TGCGGACCCACAGGGTTGATGGATACGCAGTATTTT
>TRBV7-3|TRBJ2-2|-|-
CASSLRGSFDTGELFF
TGTGCCAGCAGCTTGAGAGGGAGCTTTGACACCGGGGAGCTGTTTTTT
>TRBV20-1|TRBJ1-2|-|-
CSASGFGEGSNYGYTF
TGCAGTGCTAGTGGATTCGGGGAGGGGTCAAACTATGGCTACACCTTC
>TRBV5-1|TRBJ2-1|few|-
CASSLAAEQFF
TGCGCCAGCAGCTTGGCGGCTGAGCAGTTCTTC
>TRBV20-1|TRBJ2-1|many|-
CSASGVGYNEQFF
TGCAGTGCTAGCGGGGTGGGGTACAATGAGCAGTTCTTC
>TRBV11-3|TRBJ2-1|many|-
CASSLAEGPGNEQFF
TGTGCCAGCAGCTTAGCGGAGGGTCCGGGCAATGAGCAGTTCTTC
>TRBV11-2|TRBJ2-5|many|-
CASSLGYQQETQYF
TGTGCCAGCAGCTTAGGGTACCAACAAGAGACCCAGTACTTC
>TRBV7-3|TRBJ2-1|-|TRBD2
CASSRTSAGEQFF
TGTGCCAGCAGCCGGACTAGCGCGGGTGAGCAGTTCTTC
>TRBV6-1|TRBJ2-5|-|TRBD2
CASSEFNSGGARETQYF
TGTGCCAGCAGTGAATTTAATAGCGGGGGGGCCCGAGAGACCCAGTACTTC
>TRBV7-9|TRBJ2-1|-|-
CASSLGGGGQFF
TGTGCCAGCAGCTTAGGGGGGGGGGGCCAGTTCTTC
>TRBV7-9|TRBJ2-1|few|TRBD2
CASSQLGLAGGKSEQFF
TGCGCCAGCAGCCAATTGGGGCTAGCGGGGGGGAAAAGTGAGCAGTTCTTC